What follows are 23 T cell receptor beta chains derived from one specimen sequenced in a study of Tregs in tolerant kidney transplant recipients. Repertoires were generated with immunoSEQ multiplex PCR, while TCRdb's copy carries only in-frame clones and drops some. The profile shows approximately 99,000 clones, roughly 89% of them singletons. Sequenced material: CD4+ T cells from blood, taken before the transplant. Receptor source: a human donor who received a combined kidney and bone marrow transplant.

The V gene is TRBV5-1, the J gene TRBJ2-3, with 9 bases identical to TRBD2. The CDR3 is 15 amino acids. Trimming removed 2 bases from V and 2 bases from J; junction bases left unmatched: 3. CDR1 and CDR2 from the germline V gene are SGHRS and YFSETQ. The CDR3 reads CASSFSGRITDTQYF. CDR3 coding DNA: TGCGCCAGCAGCTTTAGCGGGAGAATCACAGATACGCAGTATTTT.

The chain combines TRBV6-5 with TRBJ1-1; 8 bases map to TRBD1. Germline CDR1 is MNHEY and CDR2 is SVGAGI. Trimming at V came to 2 bases and at J to 10 bases, leaving 9 bases not matched to a gene. The CDR3 consists of 14 residues. CDR3 loop: CASSYVGQGLSAFF. The CDR3 DNA reads as TGTGCCAGCAGTTACGTAGGACAGGGACTATCAGCTTTCTTT.

In its sample, this clone was seen once. CDR3 DNA: TGCAGCGCATTTACGGGGACTAGCGGCTCCTACAATGAGCAGTTCTTC. This codes for CSAFTGTSGSYNEQFF. This chain links TRBV29-1 with TRBJ2-1; 11 nucleotides match TRBD2. The CDR3 runs 16 residues. CDR1 and CDR2 (germline): SQVTM, ANQGSEA. V lost 7 bases, J lost 0 bases, and 8 bases stayed unmatched.

V is TRBV5-1 and J is TRBJ2-3; 9 bases agree with TRBD2. The V gene's germline CDR1 is SGHRS and CDR2 YFSETQ. The CDR3 is 16 amino acids. J was trimmed by 6 bases and V by 0 bases; bases with no gene match: 8. CDR3 in amino acids: CASSLGVSGGSDTQYF. Written as DNA, the CDR3 is TGCGCCAGCAGCTTGGGGGTTAGCGGGGGATCGGATACGCAGTATTTT.

The chain couples TRBV5-5 to TRBJ1-1; tentative D call: TRBD1 (5 bases). This CDR3 region has 14 residues. CDR1 and CDR2 (germline): SGHKS, YYEKEE (reference sequence). The V end was cut by 2 bases, the J end by 0 bases, with 8 bases between. The CDR3 loop is CASSFRVLNTEAFF. CDR3 in DNA: TGTGCCAGCAGCTTCAGGGTTCTGAACACTGAAGCTTTCTTT.

The CDR3 coding sequence is TGTGCCAGCAGTTATTCAGGGGTACCGCCCCAGCATTTT. This codes for CASSYSGVPPQHF. The V gene is TRBV6-5, the J gene TRBJ1-5, with TRBD1 as a possible D gene (6 bases). The V end was cut by 3 bases, the J end by 9 bases, with 12 bases between. CDR1 is MNHEY and CDR2 is SVGAGI in the germline V gene. The CDR3 runs 13 residues.

This sequence joins TRBV25-1 and TRBJ1-3; unclear D gene. From germline, CDR1 is MGHDK and CDR2 SYGVNS. This CDR3 is built from 15 residues. The V and J ends lost 0 bases and 2 bases respectively, with 8 bases between them. The CDR3, as DNA: TGTGCCAGCAGTGAATATAGGAGGGCTGGAAACACCATATATTTT. Residues: CASSEYRRAGNTIYF.

The V gene is TRBV11-2, the J gene TRBJ1-2; TRBD1 is a possible D gene (5 bases). Germline V CDR1 and CDR2: SGHAT, FQNNGV. V dropped 2 bases and J dropped 4 bases, with 14 bases sitting between them. CDR3 length: 15 amino acids. The DNA of the CDR3 is TGTGCCAGCAGCTTATATGGGCTTCAGGGCTATGGCTACACCTTC. Its protein product is CASSLYGLQGYGYTF.

The gene calls are TRBV6-5 and TRBJ2-3, with 12 bases lining up with TRBD1. After removal of 7 bases from V and 8 bases from J, the junction contained 7 bases not matched to a gene. Germline V gene data show CDR1 as MNHEY and CDR2 as SVGAGI. The CDR3 contains 14 residues. CDR3 sequence: CASIPGTGGVTQYF. CDR3 sequence (DNA): TGTGCCAGCATTCCCGGGACAGGGGGCGTTACGCAGTATTTT.

The V call is TRBV19, the J call TRBJ2-5, with 9 bases that match TRBD1. With 5 bases clipped from V and 5 bases from J, the junction kept 9 bases outside the gene matches. CDR1 LNHDA and CDR2 SQIVND come from the germline V gene (reference sequence). CDR3 length: 15 amino acids. CDR3 in amino acids: CASSPRTGGLETQYF. The DNA for the CDR3 is TGTGCCAGTAGTCCCAGAACAGGGGGCTTGGAGACCCAGTACTTC.

The V and J genes are TRBV7-9 and TRBJ2-1; 12 nucleotides match TRBD2. This CDR3 comprises 17 residues. V was clipped by 8 bases and J by 1 base; unmatched bases: 9. Per the germline V gene, CDR1 is SEHNR and CDR2 is FQNEAQ (reference sequence). This CDR3 reads CASFSSGGAVSYNEQFF. In DNA, the CDR3 is TGTGCCAGCTTTTCTAGCGGGGGGGCAGTTTCCTACAATGAGCAGTTCTTC.

This clone has more than one count but fewer than ten. The CDR3 DNA reads TGTGCCAGCAGCCCTAGGGGACAGCTTGAAGCTTTCTTT. Amino acid sequence: CASSPRGQLEAFF. This rearrangement joins TRBV7-6 to TRBJ1-1; the match to TRBD1 covers 7 bases. Trimming took 5 bases from V and 7 from J; bases not matched to a gene: 7. The CDR3 spans 13 residues. Germline V lookup: CDR1 SGHVS, CDR2 FNYEAQ.

The chain has TRBV18 and TRBJ1-2, with TRBD1 identical over 7 bases. V lost 6 bases and J lost 4; bases outside the gene matches: 11. The CDR3 loop spans 15 amino acids. The germline CDR1 and CDR2 sequences are KGHSH and LQKENI. CDR3 protein: CASSSGQDVIYGYTF. CDR3 sequence (DNA): TGTGCCAGCTCTTCCGGACAGGATGTTATCTATGGCTACACCTTC.

The chain links TRBV11-3 to TRBJ2-3, with D possibly being TRBD2 (6 bases). This CDR3 is built from 14 residues. V shed 3 bases and J shed 2 bases, with 9 bases lying between them. Germline loops: CDR1 SGHNT, CDR2 YENEEA. CDR3 amino acids: CASSFGGNTDTQYF. The CDR3 bases are TGTGCCAGCAGCTTTGGCGGGAACACAGATACGCAGTATTTT.

This clone was seen just once. This chain uses TRBV28 with TRBJ1-2; tentatively, D is TRBD1 (6 bases). The germline CDR1 and CDR2 sequences are MDHEN and SYDVKM. V gave up 4 bases and J gave up 9 bases, with 15 bases separating them. The length of the CDR3 is 13 residues. The CDR3 sequence: CASSWDTSGSYTF. The CDR3 DNA is TGTGCCAGCAGTTGGGACACCTCTGGGAGCTACACCTTC.

For this clone: Likely a read error: the CDR3 ends without its conserved phenylalanine or tryptophan. The DNA is left out, because the CDR3 cannot be placed on it with certainty; the CDR3 is given as TCRdb lists it. The chain carries TRBV21-1 and TRBJ1-2; TRBD1 reflects the table's D call only, with no check against the DNA. TRBV21-1 is noted as a pseudogene. Both ends counted, the CDR3 spans 10 residues. CDR3 loop: CASSKLTVLL.

This chain joins TRBV7-2 and TRBJ2-1; TRBD2 agrees at 12 bases. Germline values: CDR1 SGHTA, CDR2 FQGNSA. Trimming at V came to 4 bases and at J to 6 bases, leaving 10 bases not matched to a gene. This CDR3 is built from 17 residues. CDR3 region: CASSSRTSGVFVNEQFF. In DNA form, the CDR3 reads TGTGCCAGCAGCTCCCGGACTAGCGGGGTGTTTGTCAATGAGCAGTTCTTC. Full variable domain (outside the CDR3, taken from reference TRBV7-2 and TRBJ2-1): GAGVSQSPSNKVTEKGKDVELRCDPISGHTALYWYRQSLGQGLEFLIYFQGNSAPDKSGLPSDRFSAERTGGSVSTLTIQRTQQEDSAVYLCASSSRTSGVFVNEQFFGPGTRLTVL.

The gene calls are TRBV27 and TRBJ1-4, with D possibly being TRBD1 (6 bases). This CDR3 is 15 amino acids long. Germline V lookup: CDR1 MNHEY, CDR2 SMNVEV (reference sequence). V was pared by 4 bases and J by 7 bases, with 16 bases between. DNA of the CDR3: TGTGCCAGCAGTTACAAAACAGGGTATAGTGAAAAACTGTTTTTT. Translating it yields CASSYKTGYSEKLFF.

The rearrangement joins TRBV19 to TRBJ2-7; possible D gene TRBD1, 6 bases. In germline, CDR1 is LNHDA, CDR2 SQIVND (reference sequence). The CDR3 has 13 residues. Trimming took off 2 bases at V and 5 bases at J, with 10 bases between the two ends. CDR3 amino acids: CASSIIGDNEQYF. CDR3 DNA: TGTGCCAGTAGTATAATAGGGGACAACGAGCAGTACTTC.

The V gene is TRBV28, the J gene TRBJ1-2; 8 bases map to TRBD1. Germline CDR1 and CDR2: MDHEN and SYDVKM. V was clipped by 4 bases and J by 4 bases; unmatched bases: 11. The CDR3 has 16 residues. The CDR3 reads CASSSDSLDRVYGYTF. The CDR3 DNA reads as TGTGCCAGCAGTTCAGATTCTTTGGACAGGGTCTATGGCTACACCTTC.

This sequence joins TRBV5-1 and TRBJ1-4, with 7 bases matching TRBD1. The CDR3 length is 15 residues. J lost 8 bases, V lost 6 bases, and 13 bases had no gene match. In germline, CDR1 is SGHRS, CDR2 YFSETQ. CDR3 DNA: TGCGCCAGCACTATTCAGGGACAGCTAGGAGAAAAACTGTTTTTT. Protein sequence: CASTIQGQLGEKLFF.

This clone was seen a few times. The chain is built from TRBV27 and TRBJ2-3; possibly TRBD2 for D (6 bases). Germline CDR1 reads MNHEY; CDR2 reads SMNVEV (reference sequence). The CDR3 extends over 16 amino acids. V was cut by 5 bases and J by 0 bases, with 15 bases left in between. The CDR3 region has the DNA TGTGCCAGCAGTGGCGGGACTCGATCTAGCACAGATACGCAGTATTTT. Its protein product is CASSGGTRSSTDTQYF.

V and J are TRBV4-2 and TRBJ2-1; tentative D call: TRBD1 (6 bases). Trimming took 1 base from V and 7 from J, leaving 17 bases between them. The CDR3 extends over 16 amino acids. Germline CDR1 reads LGHNA; CDR2 reads YNFKEQ. The CDR3 is CASSQATRGWPNEQFF. The CDR3 DNA sequence: TGTGCCAGCAGCCAAGCCACGAGGGGGTGGCCAAATGAGCAGTTCTTC.